The rows below give T cell receptor beta chains drawn from one sample of a study of blood T cell repertoires in COVID-19. Assay: immunoSEQ multiplex PCR; the TCRdb copy retains only in-frame clones and omits some. This sample carries 81,000 or so clones, about 88% of them seen once, and the ten largest clones take around 12%. The material sequenced was peripheral blood. These TCRs come from an older man with active or convalescent COVID-19. CDR3s include the opening cysteine and the closing phenylalanine or tryptophan. The D gene is left open where the match is weak. Clone size is not always given. Where it is, it says once, few, many or a class for expanded clones.

abundance	v_gene	j_gene	d_gene	CDR3aa	CDR3nt
-	TRBV4-3	TRBJ1-2	-	CASSQEWGGGKYGYTF	TGCGCCAGCAGCCAAGAGTGGGGCGGGGGGAAGTATGGCTACACCTTC
once	TRBV18	TRBJ2-1	-	CASSPMTENEQFF	TGTGCCAGCTCACCCATGACAGAGAATGAGCAGTTCTTC
-	TRBV24-1	TRBJ1-5	TRBD1	CATSDGQGAWQPQHF	TGTGCCACCAGTGATGGGCAGGGGGCTTGGCAGCCCCAGCATTTT
-	TRBV4-3	TRBJ2-2	TRBD1	CASSQGLGTGLAGELFF	TGCGCCAGCAGCCAAGGACTCGGGACAGGGCTGGCCGGGGAGCTGTTTTTT
once	TRBV27	TRBJ1-2	-	CASSLKDGANYGYTF	TGTGCCAGCAGTTTAAAAGACGGAGCTAACTATGGCTACACCTTC
-	TRBV6-7	TRBJ1-1	TRBD1	CASSYSCSGRGNEAFF	TGTGCCAGCAGTTACTCGTGTAGTGGCAGGGGGAATGAAGCTTTCTTT
-	TRBV6-2/TRBV6-3	TRBJ1-2	TRBD1	CASSSPRDRATRGYTF	TGTGCCAGCAGTTCCCCCCGGGACAGGGCAACGAGAGGCTACACCTTC
-	TRBV9	TRBJ1-2	-	CASSVAGYGYTF	TGTGCCAGCAGTGTAGCGGGCTATGGCTACACCTTC
-	TRBV7-9	TRBJ1-1	TRBD1	CASSGGRGNTEAFF	TGTGCCAGCTCAGGGGGCAGGGGGAACACTGAAGCTTTCTTT
few	TRBV23-1	TRBJ1-6	-	CASTTARQVSYNSPLHF	TGCGCCAGCACCACGGCCCGACAGGTTTCCTATAATTCACCCCTCCACTTT
-	TRBV10-3	TRBJ1-1	TRBD1	CAISRQGTGTEAFF	TGTGCCATCAGTCGACAGGGAACTGGCACTGAAGCTTTCTTT
-	TRBV11-2	TRBJ2-2	TRBD1	CASSWDRANTGELFF	TGTGCCAGCAGCTGGGACAGGGCGAACACCGGGGAGCTGTTTTTT
-	TRBV10-3	TRBJ1-2	TRBD1	CAISESQGAQYGYTF	TGTGCCATCAGTGAGTCGCAGGGGGCGCAGTATGGCTACACCTTC
-	TRBV6-5	TRBJ1-5	TRBD1	CASSPGQVTNQPQHF	TGTGCCAGCAGTCCTGGACAGGTCACCAATCAGCCCCAGCATTTT
-	TRBV5-6	TRBJ2-7	-	CASSYQWAEQYF	TGTGCCAGCAGCTACCAATGGGCCGAGCAGTACTTC
-	TRBV19	TRBJ1-2	TRBD1	CASSILTGGDRNYGYTF	TGTGCCAGTAGTATATTGACAGGGGGAGATCGAAACTATGGCTACACCTTC
-	TRBV4-1	TRBJ1-2	-	CASSQDRGERSYTF	TGCGCCAGCAGCCAAGACCGGGGGGAGAGGAGCTACACCTTC
-	TRBV6-2/TRBV6-3	TRBJ1-2	-	CASSLAVGEPANYGYTF	TGTGCCAGCAGTTTGGCCGTAGGAGAACCTGCCAACTATGGCTACACCTTC
-	TRBV5-6	TRBJ1-2	-	CASSLGGGYTF	TGTGCCAGCAGCCTAGGGGGTGGCTACACCTTC
-	TRBV2	TRBJ1-6	-	CASRQGLSSYNSPLHF	TGTGCCAGCAGACAGGGTTTGAGCTCCTATAATTCACCCCTCCACTTT
-	TRBV11-2	TRBJ2-5	-	CASLELETQYF	TGTGCCAGCCTCGAGCTTGAGACCCAGTACTTC
-	TRBV15	TRBJ2-1	-	CATDRGGVPRQQFF	TGTGCCACCGACAGGGGAGGGGTGCCGCGTCAGCAGTTCTTC
-	TRBV7-2	TRBJ1-2	TRBD1	CASSPRTGLNYGYTF	TGTGCCAGCAGCCCACGGACAGGACTCAACTATGGCTACACCTTC
once	TRBV2	TRBJ2-4	TRBD1	CASRWNYGTGGVGAKNIQYF	TGTGCCAGCAGGTGGAACTACGGGACAGGGGGCGTCGGAGCCAAAAACATTCAGTACTTC
-	TRBV6-1	TRBJ1-2	-	CASSEGGAQNYGYTF	TGTGCCAGCAGTGAGGGGGGGGCGCAGAACTATGGCTACACCTTC
-	TRBV29-1	TRBJ1-1	-	CSVVTGLNTEAFF	TGCAGCGTTGTTACAGGCCTGAACACTGAAGCTTTCTTT
-	TRBV6-1	TRBJ2-7	TRBD1	CASSEPGQGAYF	TGTGCCAGCAGTGAACCGGGACAGGGGGCGTATTTT
-	TRBV5-4	TRBJ1-2	-	CASSFGSYGYTF	TGTGCCAGCAGCTTTGGCTCATATGGCTACACCTTC
-	TRBV6-5	TRBJ1-4	TRBD1	CASSLQGEGAKLFF	TGTGCCAGCAGTTTACAGGGGGAGGGTGCAAAACTGTTTTTT
-	TRBV6-2/TRBV6-3	TRBJ2-1	-	CASSPGVAESYNEQFF	TGTGCCAGCAGCCCCGGGGTAGCGGAGTCCTACAATGAGCAGTTCTTC
-	TRBV6-5	TRBJ2-3	TRBD2	CASSQTSGVTDTQYF	TGTGCCAGCAGCCAGACTAGCGGGGTCACAGATACGCAGTATTTT
-	TRBV19	TRBJ1-5	-	CASSRIDLTGWRRQPQHF	TGTGCCAGTAGCCGGATCGATCTCACAGGGTGGCGACGTCAGCCCCAGCATTTT
few	TRBV5-4	TRBJ2-2	TRBD1	CASSPAPGQAFYTGELFF	TGTGCCAGCAGCCCGGCACCGGGACAGGCATTTTACACCGGGGAGCTGTTTTTT
once	TRBV7-9	TRBJ1-2	TRBD1	CASSGQGRYGYTF	TGTGCCAGCAGCGGACAGGGGCGGTATGGCTACACCTTC
-	TRBV29-1	TRBJ2-1	-	CSVNSPSYNEQFF	TGCAGCGTAAACTCCCCCTCCTACAATGAGCAGTTCTTC
-	TRBV18	TRBJ2-5	-	CASSPIRETQYF	TGTGCCAGCTCACCAATCCGGGAGACCCAGTACTTC
-	TRBV25-1	TRBJ2-7	TRBD1	CASRLYGTGEYEQYF	TGTGCCAGCCGGCTTTACGGGACAGGGGAATACGAGCAGTACTTC
few	TRBV2	TRBJ1-1	-	CASISGQPNTEAFF	TGTGCCAGCATCTCCGGACAGCCGAACACTGAAGCTTTCTTT
-	TRBV15	TRBJ2-5	TRBD1	CATSRTGTQETQYF	TGTGCCACCAGCAGGACAGGGACCCAAGAGACCCAGTACTTC
-	TRBV7-8	TRBJ2-3	-	CASSEGGALFGTDTQYF	TGTGCCAGCAGCGAGGGGGGGGCTCTTTTTGGCACAGATACGCAGTATTTT